A selection of T cell receptor beta chains follows, all from one sample in a study of T cells in Graves' hyperthyroidism and ophthalmopathy. TCRdb re-derived calls from the multiplex PCR reads in MiXCR, one entry per CDR3 protein. The sample has approximately 600,000 distinct CDR3 sequences; roughly 20% are singletons. The source material was blood. These receptors all come from a man aged 25-40 years with Graves' ophthalmopathy. The CDR3 runs from the conserved cysteine through the conserved F or W. A D gene is named only where the DNA matches it firmly. Some rows have no size entry. The others give once, few or many, or a class for an expanded clone.

TRBD2,TRBJ2-7,many,TRBV28,TGTGCCAGCAGTTTCCCAACTAGCGGAGGGGCCTACGAGCAGTACTTC,CASSFPTSGGAYEQYF
TRBD1,TRBJ2-7,once,TRBV4-1,TGCACCAGCAGCCAAGAAGGGGCAGGGGGTAACTTCTACGAGCAGTACTTC,CTSSQEGAGGNFYEQYF
-,TRBJ2-7,many,TRBV5-1,TGCGCCAGCAGCTTAATTGACAGCTACGAGCAGTACTTC,CASSLIDSYEQYF
-,TRBJ1-4,few,TRBV7-8,TGTGCCAGCAGCCCGGGGGACGCTAGTGAAAAACTGTTTTTT,CASSPGDASEKLFF
TRBD2,TRBJ2-3,few,TRBV2,TGTGCCAGCAGGGGGCCAACTAGCGGGAGGCCGACAGATACGCAGTATTTT,CASRGPTSGRPTDTQYF
TRBD2,TRBJ2-3,few,TRBV20-1,TGCAGTGCAACGGGACTAGCGGGATACACAGATACGCAGTATTTT,CSATGLAGYTDTQYF
TRBD2,TRBJ2-1,many,TRBV28,TGTGCCAGCAGGGTAAGCGGGAGTCGGTATGAGCAGTTCTTC,CASRVSGSRYEQFF
TRBD2,TRBJ2-7,-,TRBV7-9,TGTGCCAGCAGCCCTTCACTAGCGGGAGGGCATAGTTACGAGCAGTACTTC,CASSPSLAGGHSYEQYF
TRBD2,TRBJ2-7,many,TRBV10-3,TGTGCCATCAGTGCTCAGCGGGAGGAGCAGTACTTC,CAISAQREEQYF
TRBD1,TRBJ1-6,few,TRBV28,TGTGCCAGCAGTTCCCCGACAGGGGGTAATTCACCCCTCCACTTT,CASSSPTGGNSPLHF
TRBD1,TRBJ1-5,few,TRBV6-1,TGTGCCAGCAGTGGGAGACAGGGACGGCCCCAGCATTTT,CASSGRQGRPQHF
TRBD2,TRBJ2-7,many,TRBV12-3/TRBV12-4,TGTGCCAGCAGTGGTAGCGGGAGTATAGCGGAAGAGCAGTACTTC,CASSGSGSIAEEQYF
-,TRBJ2-7,many,TRBV11-2,TGCGCCAGCAGCTTGGTGAGCAACTACGAGCAGTACTTC,CASSLVSNYEQYF
-,TRBJ2-3,many,TRBV2,TGTGCCAGCAGGAGTAGTGAGACTAGCACAGATACGCAGTATTTT,CASRSSETSTDTQYF
-,TRBJ1-1,many,TRBV30,TGTGCCTGGAGTAAACCCGGGGGAGACACTGAAGCTTTCTTT,CAWSKPGGDTEAFF
-,TRBJ1-1,many,TRBV5-6,TGTGCCAGCAGCTCACTGACAGAATTGGGCACTGAAGCTTTCTTT,CASSSLTELGTEAFF
-,TRBJ2-3,-,TRBV20-1,TGCAGTGCTAGCGGTTCGGCGTCCGATAGCACAGATACGCAGTATTTT,CSASGSASDSTDTQYF
-,TRBJ2-5,-,TRBV5-1,TGCGCCAGCAGCCCACTGAGACAGGATAAAGAGGCCCAGTACTTC,CASSPLRQDKEAQYF
TRBD2,TRBJ2-6,-,TRBV6-5,TGTGCCAGCAGTTACCGGGGGGGGCGTGGGGCCAACGTCCTGACTTTC,CASSYRGGRGANVLTF
TRBD2,TRBJ2-3,many,TRBV7-2,TGTGCCAGCAGCAACTATTACGGGACTAGCGGCACAGATACGCAGTATTTT,CASSNYYGTSGTDTQYF
-,TRBJ2-7,-,TRBV7-8,TGTGCCAGCAGCCGGTACCGGGACTTTTTCGACGAGCAGTACTTC,CASSRYRDFFDEQYF
-,TRBJ2-3,-,TRBV13,TGTGCCAGCAGCTCACCGGGTCGAGCTTCCCGGGATACGCAGTATTTT,CASSSPGRASRDTQYF
TRBD1,TRBJ2-3,few,TRBV7-3,TGTGCCAGCAGCCCCAGACAGGGGGCAGGGACGCAGTATTTT,CASSPRQGAGTQYF
TRBD2,TRBJ2-1,many,TRBV2,TGTGCCAGCATGAACGGGGACTACTTCTCCTACAATGAGCAGTTCTTC,CASMNGDYFSYNEQFF
-,TRBJ1-3,-,TRBV15,TGTGCCACCAGTCCCGGGGGCTCTGGAAACACCATATATTTT,CATSPGGSGNTIYF
TRBD1,TRBJ1-2,-,TRBV7-2,TGTGCCAGCAGCTCAACCCGGACAGGACCGACTGGCTACACCTTC,CASSSTRTGPTGYTF
-,TRBJ2-1,many,TRBV20-1,TGCAGTGCTAGGCAGGACAATGAGCAGTTCTTC,CSARQDNEQFF
-,TRBJ2-7,-,TRBV27,TGTGCCAGCAGTCCCACAGAGACTAGTTTCTACGAGCAGTACTTC,CASSPTETSFYEQYF
-,TRBJ2-7,few,TRBV20-1,TGCAGTGCTCAGGGGCTGGACTCGACTTCCTCCTACGAGCAGTACTTC,CSAQGLDSTSSYEQYF
TRBD2,TRBJ2-1,-,TRBV3-1,TGTGCCAGCAGCCAAGGGTCGGGACTAGCGGTATACAATGAGCAGTTCTTC,CASSQGSGLAVYNEQFF
TRBD1,TRBJ1-2,few,TRBV7-3,TGTGCCAGCAGTTCCACGCCGCCTGGACAGGGGAAATATGGCTACACCTTC,CASSSTPPGQGKYGYTF
-,TRBJ2-7,-,TRBV11-3,TGTGCCAGCAACTCCCCGGGGGCCGAGCAGTACTTC,CASNSPGAEQYF
-,TRBJ2-5,-,TRBV6-9,TGTGCCAGCAGTTATTCACCGGGTTCCGGGCAAGAGACCCAGTACTTC,CASSYSPGSGQETQYF
TRBD1,TRBJ1-1,-,TRBV10-3,TGTGCCATCAGTGACGACCAGGGGGCTGGGACTGAAGCTTTCTTT,CAISDDQGAGTEAFF
TRBD1,TRBJ1-3,-,TRBV5-1,TGCGCCAGCAGCTTGATGGGACAGGGAGGAGGAAACACCATATATTTT,CASSLMGQGGGNTIYF
-,TRBJ1-1,many,TRBV30,TGTGCCTGGAGTACCCGGGGGGCGGACACTGAAGCTTTCTTT,CAWSTRGADTEAFF
TRBD2,TRBJ2-1,few,TRBV29-1,TGCAGTATACTAGCGATCTCCTACAATGAGCAGTTCTTC,CSILAISYNEQFF
-,TRBJ2-7,many,TRBV4-1,TGCGCCAGCAGCCAAGATCCAGGGAGCTACGAGCAGTACTTC,CASSQDPGSYEQYF